The TCR beta chain under discussion was sequenced for a study of T cell repertoires in cytomegalovirus infection. Looked up from germline, CDR1 is SEHNR and CDR2 is FQNEAQ (reference sequence). The CDR3 runs to 14 residues. Trimming took off 5 bases at V and 2 bases at J, with 12 bases between the two ends. TCRdb re-analysed the reads in MiXCR, keeping a single row per CDR3 protein. The table includes around 740,000 distinct CDR3 sequences, 35% to 40% detected once. General study findings and limits: In two of eight donors, the top clonotype was HLA-C-restricted CMV-specific.

This clonotype came up many times. Its cognate antigen is unknown. The sequenced sample was PBMCs. The V gene is TRBV7-9, the J gene TRBJ2-5, with D perhaps matching TRBD2 (6 bases). The receptor comes from a human donor in good health (CMV status not recorded). Some clones in this sample may be carry-over from other donors' samples. CDR3 sequence (DNA): TGTGCCAGCAGCCCCCCCGGGACTCAAGAGACCCAGTACTTC. Amino acid sequence: CASSPPGTQETQYF.